One TCR beta chain is described in this entry. CDR1 is GTSNPN and CDR2 is SVGIG in the germline V gene (reference sequence). The CDR3 loop spans 16 amino acids. Making each TCR library took 3,500 to 4,500 ng of total RNA. TCRdb reanalyzed the 5' RACE reads, giving one entry per CDR3 protein sequence and no DNA. With about 140,000 distinct CDR3 sequences in the sample, the ten largest clones hold 2% to 3%. The entry originates in a study of monozygotic twins with inflammatory bowel disease. The chain has TRBV30 and TRBJ2-2; the D gene TCRdb calls, TRBD1, cannot be checked with no DNA. Sequencing input: blood. The clonotype comes from a human donor with ulcerative colitis or Crohn's disease, or a healthy co-twin of an affected twin (not recorded which). The chain's CDR3 is CAWSTGTGVPTGELFF.